Presented here are 16 T cell receptor beta chains from one specimen sequenced in a study of read filtering for tumor transcriptome and immune sequencing. From around 0.4 ug of RNA, a library with molecular barcoded alpha/delta and beta/gamma adaptors was made. TCRdb fed the reads into MiXCR, producing one record per CDR3 protein. Among more than 450 distinct CDR3 sequences listed, roughly 83% were seen once. The sequencing input was a population of CD138-negative cells sorted from bone marrow. Receptor source: a donor over 35 with multiple myeloma. This table probably holds off-target reads from a library built for another chain.

The rearrangement joins TRBV10-3 to TRBJ1-1; D unclear. Trimming cost V 7 bases and J 2 bases, with 8 bases left between them. There are 12 residues in the CDR3. Germline CDR1 is ENHRY and CDR2 is SYGVKD. CDR3 residues: CAINQGNTEAFF. Written as DNA, the CDR3 is TGTGCCATCAACCAAGGTAACACTGAAGCTTTCTTT.

The rearrangement joins TRBV7-2 to TRBJ2-1; TRBD2 agrees at 7 bases. This CDR3 region has 16 residues. After removal of 0 bases from V and 7 bases from J, the junction contained 9 bases not matched to a gene. Germline V gene lookup returns CDR1 SGHTA and CDR2 FQGNSA. The CDR3 reads CASSLAPPTAGNEQFF. CDR3 nucleotide sequence: TGTGCCAGCAGCTTAGCCCCGCCGACAGCGGGGAATGAGCAGTTCTTC.

The chain employs TRBV12-3 or TRBV12-4 and TRBJ2-1; 10 bases map to TRBD2. The trim removed 2 bases at V and 7 bases at J, leaving 2 bases unmatched. CDR3 length: 14 amino acids. The CDR3 spells CASSLLAGVNEQFF. The CDR3 DNA reads TGTGCCAGCAGTTTACTAGCGGGGGTTAATGAGCAGTTCTTC.

This clonotype was counted once. The rearrangement uses TRBV4-1 and TRBJ2-1; no reliable D call. Looked up from germline, CDR1 is MGHRA and CDR2 is YSYEKL. V shed 4 bases and J shed 5 bases, with 12 bases lying between them. The CDR3 covers 14 residues. CDR3 nucleotides: TGCGCCAGCAGCCTAGGTCAAGGGCACAATGAGCAGTTCTTC. This codes for CASSLGQGHNEQFF.

The rearrangement uses TRBV19 and TRBJ2-1; 7 nucleotides match TRBD1. The ends lost 7 bases at V and 5 bases at J; junction bases unmatched: 8. This CDR3 is 14 amino acids long. The germline V gene encodes CDR1 LNHDA and CDR2 SQIVND (reference sequence). CDR3 bases: TGTGCCAGTACCCGGACAGGAGAAAACAATGAGCAGTTCTTC. It encodes CASTRTGENNEQFF.

This clonotype was observed once. The chain has TRBV3-1 and TRBJ2-1, with TRBD2 matching 8 bases. V was pared by 3 bases and J by 12 bases, with 7 bases of the junction left unmatched. There are 13 residues in the CDR3. Germline V gene data show CDR1 as LGHDT and CDR2 as YNNKEL (reference sequence). The CDR3 sequence: CASSQTLTSVQFF. CDR3 bases: TGTGCCAGCAGCCAGACCTTGACTAGCGTGCAGTTCTTC.

In regard to this clonotype: An end of the junction does not agree with germline; a read error may underlie this. The DNA of the CDR3 is TGTGCCAGCAGCCACCGACAGGGCTACGGGCAGTACTTC. Amino acid sequence: CASSHRQGYGQYF. This rearrangement joins TRBV7-9 to TRBJ2-7; TRBD1 aligns across 7 bases. The germline V gene encodes CDR1 SEHNR and CDR2 FQNEAQ (reference sequence). This CDR3 is built from 13 residues.

This chain joins TRBV5-1 and TRBJ2-1; TRBD2 might be the D (5 bases). Germline CDR1 SGHRS, CDR2 YFSETQ. V was pared by 0 bases and J by 6 bases, with 7 bases between. The CDR3 consists of 13 residues. The CDR3 protein is CASSLGTSNEQFF. CDR3 bases: TGCGCCAGCAGCTTGGGAACTAGCAATGAGCAGTTCTTC.

The genes are TRBV11-3 and TRBJ1-1; D unresolved. V lost 2 bases and J 1 base, leaving 5 bases between the germline ends. CDR1 is SGHNT and CDR2 is YENEEA in the germline V gene. CDR3 length: 13 residues. CDR3 region: CASSLSENTEAFF. CDR3 sequence (DNA): TGTGCCAGCAGCTTATCGGAGAACACTGAAGCTTTCTTT.

J is TRBJ2-2 and V is TRBV30; possibly TRBD1 for D (6 bases). CDR1 is GTSNPN, CDR2 SVGIG, per germline (reference sequence). Deletions cut 2 bases from V and 5 bases from J, with 12 bases between. The CDR3 is 14 amino acids. CDR3 DNA sequence: TGTGCCTGGAGTCAAACAGGGTTAACCGGGGAGCTGTTTTTT. The encoded protein is CAWSQTGLTGELFF.

This chain links TRBV29-1 with TRBJ2-1; D may be TRBD2 (6 bases). Trimming removed 4 bases from V and 2 bases from J, with 15 bases in between. Germline-derived CDR1 and CDR2 are SQVTM and ANQGSEA. This CDR3 contains 15 residues. The CDR3 nucleotides are TGCAGCGTTGGAGGGAATAGCGGCACCTACAATGAGCAGTTCTTC. As protein: CSVGGNSGTYNEQFF.

This clonotype showed up just a few times. J is TRBJ2-1 and V is TRBV20-1, with D maybe TRBD2 (6 bases). The CDR3 has 16 residues. Germline CDR1 and CDR2: DFQATT and SNEGSKA (reference sequence). V shed 3 bases and J shed 0 bases, with 15 bases lying between them. The CDR3 region has the DNA TGCAGTGCTAGTCCGCCGGGCGGGGACTCCTACAATGAGCAGTTCTTC. Translated, it gives CSASPPGGDSYNEQFF.

V is TRBV30 and J is TRBJ2-7; D call uncertain. The CDR3 runs to 14 residues. The germline V gene encodes CDR1 GTSNPN and CDR2 SVGIG (reference sequence). The V end lost 8 bases, the J end lost 4 bases, and 21 bases lay between the germline ends. CDR3 sequence: CAVKGLKVSYEQYF. For the CDR3, the DNA is TGTGCCGTGAAAGGGTTAAAGGTGTCGTACGAGCAGTACTTC.

The CDR3 sequence is CASSPASSYNEQFF. The CDR3 DNA is TGTGCCAGCAGCCCTGCGAGCTCCTACAATGAGCAGTTCTTC. The chain joins TRBV7-9 to TRBJ2-1, with D hard to call. V lost 5 bases to trimming and J lost 0 bases, with 8 bases between them. CDR1 and CDR2 from the germline V gene are SEHNR and FQNEAQ (reference sequence). The CDR3 length is 14 residues.

The chain recombines TRBV7-9 with TRBJ1-3, with D maybe TRBD1 (5 bases). Trimming took 5 bases from V and 2 from J, leaving 10 bases between them. The V gene's germline CDR1 is SEHNR and CDR2 FQNEAQ (reference sequence). The CDR3 sequence is 14 residues long. The CDR3 nucleotides are TGTGCCAGCAGCGCCTCGGGGCCTGGAAACACCATATATTTT. Translation gives CASSASGPGNTIYF.

This chain joins TRBV7-3 and TRBJ2-1, with 10 bases identical to TRBD2. CDR3 length: 15 residues. The V segment lost 4 bases and the J segment 8 bases; nucleotides outside the gene matches: 8. CDR1 and CDR2 (germline): SGHTA, FQGTGA. Here the CDR3 reads CASSSPSGRLDEQFF. CDR3 bases: TGTGCCAGCAGCTCCCCTAGCGGGAGACTCGATGAGCAGTTCTTC.